These 19 T cell receptor beta chains were sequenced from one sample in a study of T cells in Graves' hyperthyroidism and ophthalmopathy. The CDR3 regions of TCR beta were amplified from RNA transcripts. HTBI primers were employed in a first-round RT-PCR of the TCR CDR3. TCRdb re-derived calls from the multiplex PCR reads in MiXCR, one entry per CDR3 protein. The data contain around 570,000 distinct CDR3 sequences, approximately 20% of them singletons. Sequencing input: blood. The source is a man in his forties with Graves' ophthalmopathy.

This clonotype occurred a few times. The genes are TRBV4-1 and TRBJ1-2, with D perhaps TRBD1 (5 bases). The CDR3 consists of 16 residues. V lost 4 bases and J lost 3, with 18 bases in between. Per germline, CDR1 MGHRA and CDR2 YSYEKL. CDR3 region: CASSRGDSESYYGYTF. The CDR3 DNA follows: TGCGCCAGCAGCCGAGGGGACTCCGAATCTTACTATGGCTACACCTTC.

The CDR3 sequence is CSARDWGARNTGELFF. As DNA, the CDR3 is TGCAGTGCTAGAGATTGGGGGGCGCGGAACACCGGGGAGCTGTTTTTT. The chain carries TRBV20-1 and TRBJ2-2, with D perhaps TRBD1 or TRBD2 (6 bases each). With 0 bases removed from V and 1 base from J, the gap between germline ends came to 12 bases. Germline CDR1 reads DFQATT; CDR2 reads SNEGSKA (reference sequence). CDR3 length equals 16 residues.

This chain connects TRBV6-2 or TRBV6-3 to TRBJ1-2, with D possibly matching TRBD1 (6 bases). Germline V CDR1 and CDR2: MNHEY, SVGEGT. The length of the CDR3 is 15 residues. Trimming shortened V by 8 bases and J by 10 bases, and 26 bases separated the two germline ends. CDR3 loop: CASRPAGGPLSDYTF. The CDR3 bases are TGTGCCAGCCGACCCGCCGGGGGCCCCCTAAGTGACTACACCTTC.

This clonotype was recorded a few times. V and J are TRBV27 and TRBJ2-3, with D tentatively TRBD2 (6 bases). The V gene's germline CDR1 is MNHEY and CDR2 SMNVEV (reference sequence). The V and J ends lost 9 bases and 5 bases respectively, with 15 bases between them. The CDR3 is made up of 13 amino acids. The CDR3 sequence: CARGTGRRDTQYF. CDR3 DNA: TGTGCCAGAGGGACTGGGCGTAGAGATACGCAGTATTTT.

The table lists this clonotype with a few counts. The chain joins TRBV5-4 to TRBJ2-5; 8 bases align to TRBD2. The V and J ends lost 5 bases and 2 bases, in that order; junction bases with no gene match: 2. In germline, CDR1 is SGHNT, CDR2 YYREEE (reference sequence). This CDR3 has 13 amino acids. CDR3: CASRIAGQETQYF. The CDR3 DNA reads as TGTGCCAGCAGAATAGCGGGACAAGAGACCCAGTACTTC.

This clonotype was seen at least ten times. The rearrangement links TRBV28 to TRBJ1-2; the match to TRBD1 covers 9 bases. There are 14 residues in the CDR3. From germline, CDR1 is MDHEN and CDR2 SYDVKM. V trimming: 9 bases; J trimming: 5 bases; junction bases outside the gene matches: 10. The CDR3 spells CASKTQGARYGYTF. The CDR3 DNA reads TGTGCCAGTAAGACACAGGGGGCGAGGTATGGCTACACCTTC.

A note on this clonotype: It may be a read error: a sequence one base away is much more abundant. The J gene is TRBJ2-7, the V gene TRBV7-2; 7 bases are a match to TRBD1. This CDR3 has 15 amino acids. The V gene's germline CDR1 is SGHTA and CDR2 FQGNSA. V gave up 5 bases and J gave up 3 bases; unmatched junction bases: 10. The CDR3 reads CASSPTSAGGYEQYF. The CDR3 DNA is TGTGCCAGCAGCCCTACCTCGGCAGGGGGCTACGAGCAGTACTTC.

The gene calls are TRBV29-1 and TRBJ1-2; TRBD1 aligns across 11 bases. Trimming took 6 bases from V and 3 from J; bases not matched to a gene: 6. In germline, CDR1 is SQVTM, CDR2 ANQGSEA. This CDR3 spans 14 amino acids. The CDR3: CSVLGQGAYYGYTF. The CDR3 DNA reads as TGCAGCGTGCTTGGACAGGGGGCATACTATGGCTACACCTTC.

The chain employs TRBV7-9 and TRBJ2-1, with D unresolved. This CDR3 is built from 14 residues. Trimming stripped 5 bases from V and 8 bases from J, with 16 bases between. CDR1 is SEHNR, CDR2 FQNEAQ, per germline (reference sequence). The CDR3 sequence: CASSPGPDGDEQFF. CDR3 nucleotides: TGTGCCAGCAGCCCAGGACCAGACGGCGATGAGCAGTTCTTC.

In this sample, this clonotype turned up a few times. The chain couples TRBV7-9 to TRBJ1-3; D gene uncertain. Germline CDR1 SEHNR, CDR2 FQNEAQ (reference sequence). The CDR3 runs to 10 residues. Trimming stripped 11 bases from V and 2 bases from J, with 4 bases between. The CDR3 sequence is CASAGNTIYF. In DNA form, the CDR3 reads TGTGCCTCTGCTGGAAACACCATATATTTT.

This clonotype was seen at least ten times. The chain links TRBV18 to TRBJ2-1, with 7 bases lining up with TRBD2. Germline trimming cut 6 bases from V and 0 bases from J; bases unmatched to any gene: 5. This CDR3 has 15 residues. Per germline, CDR1 KGHSH and CDR2 LQKENI. The CDR3 sequence: CASSQRGSSYNEQFF. The CDR3 coding sequence is TGTGCCAGCTCCCAGCGGGGTAGCTCCTACAATGAGCAGTTCTTC.

The rearrangement joins TRBV28 to TRBJ2-2, with 10 positions matching TRBD1. V lost 6 bases and J lost 2; bases outside the gene matches: 3. Germline CDR1 is MDHEN and CDR2 is SYDVKM. The CDR3 is 15 amino acids. Here the CDR3 DNA reads TGTGCCAGCAGCTCGACAGGGGGCAACACCGGGGAGCTGTTTTTT. It encodes CASSSTGGNTGELFF. The full variable domain, rest sourced from reference TRBV28 and TRBJ2-2, is DVKVTQSSRYLVKRTGEKVFLECVQDMDHENMFWYRQDPGLGLRLIYFSYDVKMKEKGDIPEGYSVSREKKERFSLILESASTNQTSMYLCASSSTGGNTGELFFGEGSRLTVL.

This clonotype appeared many times. The V and J genes are TRBV28 and TRBJ2-7; D possibly matches TRBD1 or TRBD2 (7 bases each). Germline CDR1 reads MDHEN; CDR2 reads SYDVKM. This CDR3 has 15 residues. Trimming shortened V by 1 base and J by 1 base, and 11 bases separated the two germline ends. The CDR3 protein is CASSLSRGGSYEQYF. CDR3 coding DNA: TGTGCCAGCAGTTTATCCAGGGGGGGATCCTACGAGCAGTACTTC.

This sequence joins TRBV29-1 and TRBJ1-4; possibly TRBD1 for D (5 bases). Germline CDR1 reads SQVTM; CDR2 reads ANQGSEA. The CDR3 runs 16 residues. Trimming shortened V by 4 bases and J by 4 bases, and 19 bases separated the two germline ends. This CDR3 is CSVAKGAGLNNEKLFF. CDR3 nucleotide sequence: TGCAGCGTTGCCAAGGGAGCAGGGCTCAATAATGAAAAACTGTTTTTT.

The genes are TRBV19 and TRBJ2-3, with D perhaps TRBD2 (6 bases). Trimming cost V 6 bases and J 4 bases, with 17 bases left between them. CDR3 size: 15 residues. Per germline, CDR1 LNHDA and CDR2 SQIVND (reference sequence). CDR3 protein: CASSMTATGADTQYF. CDR3 DNA: TGTGCCAGTAGCATGACGGCGACGGGGGCAGATACGCAGTATTTT.

In regard to this clonotype: A much larger clone differs by one base, so this may be a read error. The chain couples TRBV9 to TRBJ2-1; a possible D gene is TRBD2 (6 bases). CDR3 length: 13 residues. Germline CDR1 is SGDLS and CDR2 is YYNGEE. V lost 3 bases and J lost 7, with 11 bases in between. The CDR3: CASSAGVWNEQFF. Here the CDR3 DNA reads TGTGCCAGCAGCGCGGGGGTTTGGAATGAGCAGTTCTTC.

The chain joins TRBV12-3 or TRBV12-4 to TRBJ1-5, with a weak D call TRBD1 (5 bases). CDR3 size: 14 residues. Trimming pared 4 bases from V and 5 bases from J, leaving 12 bases between. The CDR3 DNA sequence: TGTGCCAGCAGTTCGCAGGGTGCCTATCAGCCCCAGCATTTT. It is translated as CASSSQGAYQPQHF.

This clonotype was found many times. The J gene is TRBJ2-7, the V gene TRBV10-3; TRBD2 aligns across 7 bases. Trimming at V came to 3 bases and at J to 3 bases, leaving 8 bases not matched to a gene. The germline gives CDR1 ENHRY, CDR2 SYGVKD. The CDR3 sequence is 15 residues long. DNA of the CDR3: TGTGCCATCAGTGAAGGGGACGGCGGGGGCTACGAGCAGTACTTC. Its protein is CAISEGDGGGYEQYF.

This chain uses TRBV5-1 with TRBJ1-4; 7 bases align to TRBD1. V was pared by 4 bases and J by 7 bases, with 10 bases of the junction left unmatched. Per germline, CDR1 SGHRS and CDR2 YFSETQ. This CDR3 comprises 15 residues. Written as DNA, the CDR3 is TGCGCCAGCAGCAAGAGGGCAGGGGGGGGTGAAAAACTGTTTTTT. Translating it yields CASSKRAGGGEKLFF.